These 7 T cell receptor beta chains were all obtained from the same sample, sequenced in a study of blood T cell repertoires in COVID-19. Profiled with immunoSEQ multiplex PCR; TCRdb holds only in-frame clones, not every one. Among 150,000 to 200,000 clones listed, around 76% were seen once. What was sequenced was peripheral blood. These receptors were obtained from a woman aged 70-85 years with acute or convalescent COVID-19.

This clone was observed a few times. The chain combines TRBV5-4 with TRBJ2-1, with TRBD2 matching 7 bases. Germline assignment: CDR1 SGHNT and CDR2 YYREEE (reference sequence). V lost 2 bases to trimming and J lost 8 bases; unmatched junction nucleotides: 13. The CDR3 runs to 16 residues. CDR3 nucleotides: TGTGCCAGCAGCTTTCGCCATGGACTAGACTCCCATGAGCAGTTCTTC. This codes for CASSFRHGLDSHEQFF.

The genes are TRBV30 and TRBJ2-7; 8 bases fit TRBD1. CDR3 size: 13 residues. CDR1 and CDR2 (germline): GTSNPN, SVGIG (reference sequence). V shed 8 bases and J 0 bases; nucleotides not matched to a gene: 6. This CDR3 reads CARRDRSSYEQYF. CDR3 coding DNA: TGTGCCCGACGGGACAGGAGCTCCTACGAGCAGTACTTC.

The V call is TRBV7-9, the J call TRBJ1-5; no definite D call. This CDR3 spans 15 amino acids. V was cut by 1 base and J by 9 bases, with 16 bases left in between. Germline lookup yields CDR1 SEHNR and CDR2 FQNEAQ (reference sequence). CDR3 in amino acids: CASSLGEGGSWPQHF. The CDR3, as DNA: TGTGCCAGCAGCTTAGGAGAGGGAGGATCGTGGCCCCAGCATTTT.

This clone was recorded once. The chain joins TRBV9 to TRBJ1-6; D call uncertain. CDR1 is SGDLS and CDR2 is YYNGEE in the germline V gene. The V and J ends lost 4 bases and 8 bases respectively, with 13 bases between them. CDR3 size: 14 residues. DNA for the CDR3: TGTGCCAGCAGCCCCCTTTCACGGGATTCACCCCTCCACTTT. It codes for CASSPLSRDSPLHF.

This clone was seen repeatedly, ten times or more. As DNA, the CDR3 is TGTGCCAGCAGCCCGCACAGGGGTAGCTACACCTTC. Translation gives CASSPHRGSYTF. The chain is built from TRBV3-1 (or the pseudogene TRBV3-2) and TRBJ1-2, with 7 bases fitting TRBD1. CDR1 and CDR2 from the germline V gene are LGHDT and YNNKEL (reference sequence). CDR3 length: 12 amino acids. The V gene end was trimmed by 4 bases and the J gene end by 9 bases; junction bases not matched to a gene: 5.

The chain carries TRBV5-1 and TRBJ1-5, with 9 nucleotides matching TRBD1. The CDR3 totals 16 residues. J lost 7 bases, V lost 4 bases, and 12 bases had no gene match. CDR1 is SGHRS, CDR2 YFSETQ, per germline. CDR3 sequence (DNA): TGCGCCAGCAGCCTGTCCGGGACAGGGACGGGGCAGCCCCAGCATTTT. It translates to CASSLSGTGTGQPQHF.

The rearrangement joins TRBV7-8 to TRBJ1-5, with 7 bases that match TRBD1. Unmatched junction bases numbered 5, after V lost 0 bases and J lost 6 bases. The CDR3 consists of 15 residues. Germline CDR1 is SGHVS and CDR2 is FQNEAQ. The CDR3 protein is CASSLAGQWSQPQHF. CDR3 sequence (DNA): TGTGCCAGCAGCTTAGCGGGACAGTGGAGTCAGCCCCAGCATTTT.